The 25 T cell receptor beta chains below come from one sample, sequenced in a study of blood T cells in healthy people across ages. A J-beta primer mix and a sample-barcoded 5' primer were used in a second PCR of roughly 6 to 11 cycles. TCRdb reprocessed the 5' RACE reads with MiXCR, giving one entry per CDR3 protein. Of roughly 1,700,000 distinct CDR3 sequences listed, approximately 30% are singletons. Source material: blood. Receptor source: a woman aged 30 to 39 in good health.

The chain combines TRBV6-6 with TRBJ2-1; the D gene is possibly TRBD2 (7 bases). Trimming cost V 8 bases and J 6 bases, with 17 bases left between them. This CDR3 has 14 amino acids. The germline CDR1 and CDR2 sequences are MNHNY and SVGAGI (reference sequence). In DNA, the CDR3 is TGTGCCAGCCCAAGGGGGGGGCAAAGCAATGAGCAGTTCTTC. Amino acid sequence: CASPRGGQSNEQFF.

Note on this clonotype: Just one base apart from a much larger clone, this may be a read error. The chain couples TRBV29-1 to TRBJ2-1, with 10 bases lining up with TRBD1. The CDR3 runs to 13 residues. Germline CDR1 is SQVTM and CDR2 is ANQGSEA. The CDR3 DNA reads TGCAGCATTGACAGGGGGCTTTACAATGAGCAGTTCTTC. Protein: CSIDRGLYNEQFF.

V is TRBV20-1 and J is TRBJ1-1; 12 bases match TRBD1. There are 15 residues in the CDR3. Losses at the gene ends were 5 bases for V and 1 base for J; bases not matched to a gene: 5. Germline V lookup: CDR1 DFQATT, CDR2 SNEGSKA (reference sequence). CDR3 DNA: TGCAGTGCTGGGGACAGGGGGCGGGCGAACACTGAAGCTTTCTTT. Its protein product is CSAGDRGRANTEAFF.

This clonotype was seen more than once but under ten times. This chain uses TRBV19 with TRBJ2-5; a weak D match, TRBD2 (5 bases). The germline V gene encodes CDR1 LNHDA and CDR2 SQIVND (reference sequence). With 4 bases removed from V and 1 base from J, the gap between germline ends came to 10 bases. The length of the CDR3 is 14 residues. The CDR3 protein is CASSKEESQETQYF. Written as DNA, the CDR3 is TGTGCCAGTAGTAAGGAGGAGAGCCAAGAGACCCAGTACTTC. The full variable domain, rest sourced from reference TRBV19 and TRBJ2-5, is DGGITQSPKYLFRKEGQNVTLSCEQNLNHDAMYWYRQDPGQGLRLIYYSQIVNDFQKGDIAEGYSVSREKKESFPLTVTSAQKNPTAFYLCASSKEESQETQYFGPGTRLLVL.

This clonotype was detected once. The gene calls are TRBV28 and TRBJ1-1, with D unresolved. Germline CDR1 is MDHEN and CDR2 is SYDVKM. Trimming cost V 2 bases and J 1 base, with 14 bases left between them. The CDR3 has 16 residues. DNA for the CDR3: TGTGCCAGCAGTTTAACCAGCCCGCGGGAGAACACTGAAGCTTTCTTT. Amino acids: CASSLTSPRENTEAFF.

The gene calls are TRBV4-1 and TRBJ2-3; unclear D gene. Trimming took 1 base from V and 4 from J, leaving 9 bases between them. The CDR3 consists of 14 residues. The germline V gene has CDR1 MGHRA and CDR2 YSYEKL. The CDR3 nucleotides are TGCGCCAGCAGCCAAGCAGAGGTCCCAGATACGCAGTATTTT. This sequence encodes CASSQAEVPDTQYF.

In its sample, this clonotype was seen a few times. The V gene is TRBV29-1, the J gene TRBJ1-1; 8 positions match TRBD1. V was pared by 4 bases and J by 0 bases, with 7 bases of the junction left unmatched. This CDR3 spans 15 amino acids. The germline V gene encodes CDR1 SQVTM and CDR2 ANQGSEA. CDR3 region: CSVGHRDRMNTEAFF. CDR3 nucleotides: TGCAGCGTTGGACACCGGGACAGGATGAACACTGAAGCTTTCTTT.

This clonotype was counted ten times or more. V gene TRBV2 combines with J gene TRBJ2-7, with D possibly matching TRBD1 (6 bases). This CDR3 is built from 13 residues. Per the germline V gene, CDR1 is SNHLY and CDR2 is FYNNEI. V lost 2 bases and J lost 5, with 10 bases in between. The DNA of the CDR3 is TGTGCCAGCAGTGAAAACAGGGACGACGAGCAGTACTTC. Amino acids: CASSENRDDEQYF.

This clonotype was detected only a few times. In DNA form, the CDR3 reads TGTGCCAGCAGCTCAAGGAGGGGGGAAGACATTCAGTACTTC. Encoded protein: CASSSRRGEDIQYF. V and J are TRBV7-2 and TRBJ2-4; TRBD1 or TRBD2 may be the D gene (6 bases each). Germline CDR1 is SGHTA and CDR2 is FQGNSA. CDR3 size: 14 residues. Trimming left V 4 bases short and J 8 bases short, with 15 bases between.

This clonotype was seen more than once but under ten times. The chain has TRBV3-1 and TRBJ1-2; D is unclear. The CDR3 is 14 residues long. The V end was cut by 1 base, the J end by 4 bases, with 10 bases between. The germline V gene encodes CDR1 LGHDT and CDR2 YNNKEL (reference sequence). The CDR3 reads CASSQVTSFYGYTF. CDR3 nucleotide sequence: TGTGCCAGCAGCCAAGTCACGAGTTTCTATGGCTACACCTTC.

In its sample, this clonotype was seen a few times. V gene TRBV7-2 combines with J gene TRBJ1-5; 7 bases are shared with TRBD1. V lost 4 bases and J lost 4; bases outside the gene matches: 7. Germline V gives CDR1 SGHTA, CDR2 FQGNSA. The CDR3 has 15 amino acids. The CDR3, as DNA: TGTGCCAGCAGCTCTTCCGGGACAGCGAATCAGCCCCAGCATTTT. Translating gives CASSSSGTANQPQHF. Combining the CDR3 with reference TRBV7-2 and TRBJ1-5 gives the whole variable domain GAGVSQSPSNKVTEKGKDVELRCDPISGHTALYWYRQSLGQGLEFLIYFQGNSAPDKSGLPSDRFSAERTGGSVSTLTIQRTQQEDSAVYLCASSSSGTANQPQHFGDGTRLSIL.

The CDR3: CASSSSGSAGTGDTQYF. In DNA, the CDR3 is TGTGCCAGCAGCTCCTCGGGTAGCGCAGGTACGGGCGATACGCAGTATTTT. V and J are TRBV7-3 and TRBJ2-3, with D tentatively TRBD2 (5 bases). Germline lookup yields CDR1 SGHTA and CDR2 FQGTGA. The V end lost 4 bases, the J end lost 6 bases, and 23 bases lay between the germline ends. CDR3 size: 17 residues. Variable domain in full (rest from reference TRBV7-3 and TRBJ2-3): GAGVSQTPSNKVTEKGKYVELRCDPISGHTALYWYRQSLGQGPEFLIYFQGTGAADDSGLPNDRFFAVRPEGSVSTLKIQRTERGDSAVYLCASSSSGSAGTGDTQYFGPGTRLTVL.

With regard to this clonotype: A much larger clone sits a single nucleotide away, making a read error possible. The genes are TRBV28 and TRBJ2-7; TRBD1 is a possible D gene (6 bases). Germline CDR1 is MDHEN and CDR2 is SYDVKM. V was pared by 6 bases and J by 3 bases, with 39 bases between. The CDR3 contains 22 residues. As DNA, the CDR3 is TGTGCCAGCAGCCCAAACTTAGGCGCGCTCGATTGGATCGGGACACCATGCTACGAGCAGTACTTC. The encoded protein is CASSPNLGALDWIGTPCYEQYF.

This chain connects TRBV12-3 or TRBV12-4 to TRBJ2-5; no firm D call. The CDR3 is 12 residues long. Trimming shortened V by 3 bases and J by 8 bases, and 10 bases separated the two germline ends. CDR3 nucleotide sequence: TGTGCCAGCAGTTTCCGCCCCGCAACCCAGTACTTC. Translated: CASSFRPATQYF.

The chain joins TRBV13 to TRBJ1-1, with D possibly matching TRBD1 (5 bases). The germline CDR1 and CDR2 sequences are PRHDT and FYEKMQ (reference sequence). This CDR3 is built from 15 residues. Trimming stripped 5 bases from V and 1 base from J, with 14 bases between. CDR3 protein: CASSGRDGGNTEAFF. The CDR3 DNA sequence: TGTGCCAGCAGCGGACGGGACGGCGGGAACACTGAAGCTTTCTTT.

The chain carries TRBV10-3 and TRBJ2-7; the match to TRBD1 covers 9 bases. V was clipped by 6 bases and J by 2 bases; unmatched bases: 5. Germline values: CDR1 ENHRY, CDR2 SYGVKD. CDR3 length equals 14 residues. The CDR3 is CAIRLRDRAYEQYF. CDR3 nucleotide sequence: TGTGCCATCAGGCTCCGGGACAGGGCCTACGAGCAGTACTTC.

This clonotype was found a few times. This chain links TRBV2 with TRBJ1-2, with unresolved D. V gave up 7 bases and J gave up 2 bases, with 11 bases separating them. The CDR3 extends over 13 amino acids. Germline CDR1 is SNHLY and CDR2 is FYNNEI. CDR3 amino acids: CASKGTENYGYTF. The DNA of the CDR3 is TGTGCCAGCAAGGGAACGGAAAACTATGGCTACACCTTC.

The V and J genes are TRBV7-2 and TRBJ2-5; a possible D gene is TRBD2 (6 bases). V was cut by 7 bases and J by 4 bases, with 19 bases left in between. This CDR3 contains 15 residues. Germline CDR1 is SGHTA and CDR2 is FQGNSA. The CDR3 DNA sequence: TGTGCCAGCACCTCCGTCGCGGGGCTCGGAGAGACCCAGTACTTC. Its translation: CASTSVAGLGETQYF.

This clonotype has more than one count but fewer than ten. The V call is TRBV5-5, the J call TRBJ2-3, with D possibly matching TRBD2 (5 bases). Germline assignment: CDR1 SGHKS and CDR2 YYEKEE (reference sequence). Trimming shortened V by 6 bases and J by 2 bases, and 13 bases separated the two germline ends. The CDR3 sequence is 14 residues long. In nucleotides, the CDR3 is TGTGCCAGCAATCGGGGTCACAACACAGATACGCAGTATTTT. This gives the protein CASNRGHNTDTQYF.

The chain uses TRBV24-1 and TRBJ2-1; 7 bases map to TRBD2. The germline gives CDR1 KGHDR, CDR2 SFDVKD. The CDR3 loop spans 16 amino acids. V lost 3 bases to trimming and J lost 7 bases; unmatched junction nucleotides: 11. The CDR3 DNA follows: TGTGCCACCAGTGATACGGAGGGAAAGGGAGGGAATGAGCAGTTCTTC. Its protein product is CATSDTEGKGGNEQFF.

Ten or more counts support this clonotype. The V gene is TRBV29-1, the J gene TRBJ1-1; D may be TRBD1 (6 bases). The CDR3 has 13 amino acids. V was clipped by 6 bases and J by 5 bases, with 16 bases between them. The germline gives CDR1 SQVTM, CDR2 ANQGSEA. As DNA, the CDR3 is TGCAGCGTGGTTGACAGGTCGGGGACTGAAGCTTTCTTT. Translating it yields CSVVDRSGTEAFF.

The chain combines TRBV7-2 with TRBJ2-1; D possibly corresponds to TRBD1 (5 bases). There are 15 residues in the CDR3. Germline-derived CDR1 and CDR2 are SGHTA and FQGNSA. The V and J ends lost 4 bases and 8 bases respectively, with 18 bases between them. The CDR3 reads CASSSQGYGEDEQFF. DNA for the CDR3: TGTGCCAGCAGCTCCCAGGGCTATGGGGAAGATGAGCAGTTCTTC.

This clonotype was found a few times. The genes are TRBV18 and TRBJ2-4, with D possibly TRBD1 on 5 matching bases. The last part of the DNA fits TRBJ2-7 better; the J call may be wrong. The germline CDR1 and CDR2 sequences are KGHSH and LQKENI. The CDR3 is made up of 14 amino acids. The CDR3 protein is CASSQTQVTYEQYF. As DNA, the CDR3 is TGTGCCAGCTCACAAACACAGGTCACCTACGAGCAGTACTTC.

A few counts support this clonotype. V is TRBV24-1 and J is TRBJ1-2; D unresolved. Germline values: CDR1 KGHDR, CDR2 SFDVKD. The CDR3 has 15 amino acids. Trimming removed 4 bases at V and 6 bases at J, with 17 bases between. CDR3 region: CATSDPHGVENGYTF. The CDR3 bases are TGTGCCACCAGTGACCCTCATGGGGTTGAGAATGGCTACACCTTC.

This clonotype was seen more than once but under ten times. The chain has TRBV7-2 and TRBJ1-4, with D hard to call. Germline V gives CDR1 SGHTA, CDR2 FQGNSA. V lost 3 bases to trimming and J lost 4 bases, with 3 bases between them. The CDR3 has 12 amino acids. The CDR3 reads CASSFDNEKLFF. Here the CDR3 DNA reads TGTGCCAGCAGCTTCGATAATGAAAAACTGTTTTTT.